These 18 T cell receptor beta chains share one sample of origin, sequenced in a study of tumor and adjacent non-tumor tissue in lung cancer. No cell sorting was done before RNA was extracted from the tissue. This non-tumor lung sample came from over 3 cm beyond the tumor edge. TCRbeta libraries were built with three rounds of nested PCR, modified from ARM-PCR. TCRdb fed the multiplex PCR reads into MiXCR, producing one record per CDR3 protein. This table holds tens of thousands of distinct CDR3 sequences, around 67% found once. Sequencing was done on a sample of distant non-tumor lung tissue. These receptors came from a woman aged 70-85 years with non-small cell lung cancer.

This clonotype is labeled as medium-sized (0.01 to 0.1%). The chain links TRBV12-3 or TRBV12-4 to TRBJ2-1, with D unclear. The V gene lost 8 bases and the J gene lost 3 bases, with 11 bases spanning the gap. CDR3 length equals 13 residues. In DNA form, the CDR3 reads TGTGCCAGCCAAAGCGAGTTCTACAATGAGCAGTTCTTC. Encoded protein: CASQSEFYNEQFF.

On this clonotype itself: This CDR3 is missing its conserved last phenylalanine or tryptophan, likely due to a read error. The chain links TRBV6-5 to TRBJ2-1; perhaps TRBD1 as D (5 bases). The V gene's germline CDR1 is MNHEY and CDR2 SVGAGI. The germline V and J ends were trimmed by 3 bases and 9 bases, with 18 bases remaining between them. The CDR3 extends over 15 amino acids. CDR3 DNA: TGTGCCAGCAGTTATGGGGCCGGCTTCTTCGGTGAGCAGTTCTAC. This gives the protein CASSYGAGFFGEQFY.

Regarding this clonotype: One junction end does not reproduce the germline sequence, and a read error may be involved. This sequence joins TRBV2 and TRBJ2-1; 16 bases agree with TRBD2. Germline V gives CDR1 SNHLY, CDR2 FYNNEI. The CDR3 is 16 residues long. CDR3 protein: CASSQTGTSGRVGWVF. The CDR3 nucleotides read TGTGCCAGCAGCCAAACTGGGACTAGCGGGAGGGTCGGTTGGGTCTTC.

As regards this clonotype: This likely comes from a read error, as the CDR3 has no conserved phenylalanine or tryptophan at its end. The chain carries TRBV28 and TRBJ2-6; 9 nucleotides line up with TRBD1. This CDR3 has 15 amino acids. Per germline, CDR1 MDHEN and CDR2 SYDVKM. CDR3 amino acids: CVSSRQGAGANVLTV. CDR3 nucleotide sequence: TGTGTCAGCAGCCGACAGGGGGCTGGGGCCAACGTCCTGACTGTC.

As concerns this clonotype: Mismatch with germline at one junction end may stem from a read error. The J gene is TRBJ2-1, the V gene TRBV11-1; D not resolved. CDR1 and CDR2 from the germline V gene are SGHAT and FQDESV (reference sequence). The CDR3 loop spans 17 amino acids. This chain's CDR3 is CASSFPSWEYPYNEQFF. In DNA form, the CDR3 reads TGTGCTAGCAGCTTTCCCTCGTGGGAATACCCCTACAATGAGCAGTTCTTC.

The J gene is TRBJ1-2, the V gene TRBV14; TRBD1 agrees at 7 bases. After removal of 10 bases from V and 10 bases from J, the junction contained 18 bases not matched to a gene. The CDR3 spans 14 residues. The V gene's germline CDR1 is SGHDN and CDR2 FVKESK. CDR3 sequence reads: CAIYLRGFNEVYTF. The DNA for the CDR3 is TGTGCCATCTACCTCAGGGGGTTTAATGAGGTCTACACCTTC. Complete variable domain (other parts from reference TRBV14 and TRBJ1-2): EAGVTQFPSHSVIEKGQTVTLRCDPISGHDNLYWYRRVMGKEIKFLLHFVKESKQDESGMPNNRFLAERTGGTYSTLKVQPAELEDSGVYFCAIYLRGFNEVYTFGSGTRLTVV.

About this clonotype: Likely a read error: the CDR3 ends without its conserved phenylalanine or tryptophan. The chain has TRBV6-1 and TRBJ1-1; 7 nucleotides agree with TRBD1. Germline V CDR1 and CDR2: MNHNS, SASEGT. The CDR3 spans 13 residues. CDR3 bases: TGTATCAGCACAAGGGGGCGAAACACTGAAGCTTTCTCT. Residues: CISTRGRNTEAFS.

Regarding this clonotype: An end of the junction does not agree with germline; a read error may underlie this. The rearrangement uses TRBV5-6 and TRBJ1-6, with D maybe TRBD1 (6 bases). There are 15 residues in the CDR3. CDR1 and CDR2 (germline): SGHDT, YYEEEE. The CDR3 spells CASSLMTGADSPLQF. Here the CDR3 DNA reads TGTGCCAGCAGCTTGATGACAGGTGCGGATTCACCCCTCCAGTTT.

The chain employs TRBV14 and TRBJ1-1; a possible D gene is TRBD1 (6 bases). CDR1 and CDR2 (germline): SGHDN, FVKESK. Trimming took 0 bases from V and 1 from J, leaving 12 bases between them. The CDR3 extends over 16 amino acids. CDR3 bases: TGTGCCAGCAGCCAAGAGTTTGGGACACCGAACACTGAAGCTTTCTTT. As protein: CASSQEFGTPNTEAFF.

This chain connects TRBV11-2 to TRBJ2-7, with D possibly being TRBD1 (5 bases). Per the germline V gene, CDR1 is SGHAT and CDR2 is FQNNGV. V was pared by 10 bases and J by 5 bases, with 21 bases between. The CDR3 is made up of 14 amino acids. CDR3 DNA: TGTGCCATCAAGGGGTCGTGGAACCCCGACGAGCAGTACTTC. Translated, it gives CAIKGSWNPDEQYF. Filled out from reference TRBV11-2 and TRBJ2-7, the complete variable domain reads EAGVAQSPRYKIIEKRQSVAFWCNPISGHATLYWYQQILGQGPKLLIQFQNNGVVDDSQLPKDRFSAERLKGVDSTLKIQPAKLEDSAVYLCAIKGSWNPDEQYFGPGTRLTVT.

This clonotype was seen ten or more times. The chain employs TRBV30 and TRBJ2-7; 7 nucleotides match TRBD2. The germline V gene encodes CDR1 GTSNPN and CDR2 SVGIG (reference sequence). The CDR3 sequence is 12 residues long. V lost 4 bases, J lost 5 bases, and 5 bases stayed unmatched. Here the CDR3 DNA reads TGTGCCTGGAACTACGGGAGGAACGAGCAGTACTTC. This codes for CAWNYGRNEQYF.

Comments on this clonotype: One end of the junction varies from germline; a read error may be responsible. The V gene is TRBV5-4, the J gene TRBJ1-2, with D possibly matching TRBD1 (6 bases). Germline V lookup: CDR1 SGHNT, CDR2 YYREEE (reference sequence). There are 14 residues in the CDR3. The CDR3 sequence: CASSSRGEQGGYIF. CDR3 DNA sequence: TGTGCCAGCAGCTCGCGGGGGGAACAGGGTGGCTACATCTTC.

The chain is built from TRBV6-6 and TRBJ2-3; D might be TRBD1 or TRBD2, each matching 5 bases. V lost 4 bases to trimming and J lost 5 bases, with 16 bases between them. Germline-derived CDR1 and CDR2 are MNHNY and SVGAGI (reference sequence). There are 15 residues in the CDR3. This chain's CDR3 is CASSSGIGAEDTQYF. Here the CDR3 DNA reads TGTGCCAGCAGTTCCGGGATAGGGGCTGAAGATACGCAGTATTTT.

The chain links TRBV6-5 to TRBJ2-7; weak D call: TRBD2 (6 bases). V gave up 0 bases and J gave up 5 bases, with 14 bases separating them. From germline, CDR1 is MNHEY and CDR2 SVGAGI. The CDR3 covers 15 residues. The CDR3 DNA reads TGTGCCAGCAGTTACTCGATGCAGCGGGTCCACGAGCAGTACTTC. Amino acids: CASSYSMQRVHEQYF.

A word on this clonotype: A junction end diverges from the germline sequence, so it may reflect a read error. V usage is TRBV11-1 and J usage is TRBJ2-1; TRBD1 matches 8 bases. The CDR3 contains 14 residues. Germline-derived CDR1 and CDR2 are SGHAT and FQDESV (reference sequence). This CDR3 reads CASNRQGPDNEHFF. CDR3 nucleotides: TGTGCCAGCAACAGACAGGGGCCTGACAATGAGCATTTCTTC.

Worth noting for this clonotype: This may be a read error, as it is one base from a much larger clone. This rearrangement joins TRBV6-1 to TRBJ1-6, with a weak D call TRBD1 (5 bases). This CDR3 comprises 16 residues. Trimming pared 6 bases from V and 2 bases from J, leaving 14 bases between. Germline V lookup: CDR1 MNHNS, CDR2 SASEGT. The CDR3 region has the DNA TGTGCCAGCAGAGGGGAAACAGGAGCCTATAATTCACCCCTCCACTTT. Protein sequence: CASRGETGAYNSPLHF.

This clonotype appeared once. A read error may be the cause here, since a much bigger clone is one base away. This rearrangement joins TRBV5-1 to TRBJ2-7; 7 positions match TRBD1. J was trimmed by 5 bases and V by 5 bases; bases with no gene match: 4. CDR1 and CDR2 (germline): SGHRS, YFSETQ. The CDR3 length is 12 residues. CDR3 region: CASRSDRDEQYF. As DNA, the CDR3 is TGCGCCAGCAGAAGTGACAGGGACGAGCAGTACTTC.

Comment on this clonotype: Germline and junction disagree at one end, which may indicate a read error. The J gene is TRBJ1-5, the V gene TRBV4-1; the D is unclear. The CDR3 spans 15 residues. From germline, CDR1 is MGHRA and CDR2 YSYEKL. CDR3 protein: CASSQAEREGQPQHF. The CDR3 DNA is TGTGCCAGCAGCCAGGCAGAGAGGGAAGGTCAGCCCCAGCATTTT.